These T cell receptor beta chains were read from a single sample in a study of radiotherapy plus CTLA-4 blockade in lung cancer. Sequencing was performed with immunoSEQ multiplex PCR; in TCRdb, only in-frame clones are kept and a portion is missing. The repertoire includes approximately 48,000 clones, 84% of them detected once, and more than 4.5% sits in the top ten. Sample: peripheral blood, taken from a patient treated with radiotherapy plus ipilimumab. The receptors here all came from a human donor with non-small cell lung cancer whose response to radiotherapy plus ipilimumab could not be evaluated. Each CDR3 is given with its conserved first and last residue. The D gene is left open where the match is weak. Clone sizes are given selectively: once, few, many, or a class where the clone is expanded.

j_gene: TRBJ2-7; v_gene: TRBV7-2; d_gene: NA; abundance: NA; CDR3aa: CASSSTGTNPYEQYF; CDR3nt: TGTGCCAGCAGCTCGACCGGGACAAACCCCTACGAGCAGTACTTC
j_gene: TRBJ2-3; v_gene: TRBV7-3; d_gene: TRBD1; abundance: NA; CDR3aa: CASSSTDRGADTQYF; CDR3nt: TGTGCCAGCAGCTCTACGGACAGGGGCGCAGATACGCAGTATTTT
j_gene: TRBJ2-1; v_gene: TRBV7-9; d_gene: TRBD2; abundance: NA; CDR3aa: CASSSSTSGDYNEQFF; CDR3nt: TGTGCCAGCAGCTCCTCGACTAGCGGAGATTACAATGAGCAGTTCTTC
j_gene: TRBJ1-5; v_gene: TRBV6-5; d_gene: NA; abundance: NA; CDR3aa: CASSPSGLGNQPQHF; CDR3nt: TGTGCCAGCAGCCCATCAGGGTTGGGCAATCAGCCCCAGCATTTT
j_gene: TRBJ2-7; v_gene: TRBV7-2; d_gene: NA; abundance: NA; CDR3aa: CASSQPPRTYEQYF; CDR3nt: TGTGCCAGCAGCCAACCACCGAGAACCTACGAGCAGTACTTC
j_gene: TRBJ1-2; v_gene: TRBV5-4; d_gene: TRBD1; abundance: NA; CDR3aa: CASSPTVSGQGNYGYTF; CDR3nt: TGTGCCAGCAGCCCAACTGTATCGGGACAGGGGAACTATGGCTACACCTTC
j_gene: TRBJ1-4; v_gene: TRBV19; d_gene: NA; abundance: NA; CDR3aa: CASSIGGVREKLFF; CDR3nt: TGTGCCAGTAGTATCGGGGGGGTACGCGAAAAACTGTTTTTT
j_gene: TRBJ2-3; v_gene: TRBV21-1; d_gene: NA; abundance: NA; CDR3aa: CASSSRDRRGTDTQYF; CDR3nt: TGTGCCAGCAGCTCCCGGGACAGGCGGGGAACAGATACGCAGTATTTT
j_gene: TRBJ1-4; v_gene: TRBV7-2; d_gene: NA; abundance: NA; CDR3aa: CASRNTGLGEKLFF; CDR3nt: TGTGCCAGCAGGAATACAGGGTTAGGAGAAAAACTGTTTTTT
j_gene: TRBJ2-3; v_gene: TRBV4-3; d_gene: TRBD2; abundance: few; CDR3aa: CASSQDPPAGKTDTQYF; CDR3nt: TGCGCCAGCAGCCAAGATCCCCCAGCGGGGAAAACAGATACGCAGTATTTT
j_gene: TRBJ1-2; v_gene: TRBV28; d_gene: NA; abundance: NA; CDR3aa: CASSPPTVYGYTF; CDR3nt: TGTGCCAGCAGTCCCCCGACTGTTTATGGCTACACCTTC
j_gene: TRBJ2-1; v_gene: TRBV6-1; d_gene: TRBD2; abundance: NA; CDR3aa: CASSESWTRWEQFF; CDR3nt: TGTGCCAGCAGTGAATCCTGGACTAGGTGGGAGCAGTTCTTC
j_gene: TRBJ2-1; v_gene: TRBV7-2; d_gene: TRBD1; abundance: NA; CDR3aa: CASSLKRDREGLFF; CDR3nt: TGTGCCAGCAGCTTAAAAAGGGACAGGGAGGGTCTGTTCTTC
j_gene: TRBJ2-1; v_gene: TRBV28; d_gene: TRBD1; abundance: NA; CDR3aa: CANSLGQGGVEQFF; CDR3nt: TGTGCCAACAGTTTGGGACAGGGTGGGGTTGAGCAGTTCTTC
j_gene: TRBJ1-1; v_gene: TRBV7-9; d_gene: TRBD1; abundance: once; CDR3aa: CASSFTGGDTEAFF; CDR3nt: TGTGCCAGCAGCTTTACAGGGGGAGATACTGAAGCTTTCTTT
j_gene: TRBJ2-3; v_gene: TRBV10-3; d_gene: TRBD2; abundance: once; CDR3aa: CAIWEGVADTQYF; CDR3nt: TGTGCCATCTGGGAGGGAGTGGCAGATACGCAGTATTTT
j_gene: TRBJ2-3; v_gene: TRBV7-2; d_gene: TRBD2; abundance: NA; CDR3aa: CASSLGGAGAADTQYF; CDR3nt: TGTGCCAGCAGCTTAGGGGGTGCGGGAGCGGCAGATACGCAGTATTTT